The sequence of this T cell receptor beta chain was determined in a study of PD-L1 blockade in urothelial cancer. Looking at the study overall: Administration of atezolizumab to patients began in about 2014, at 1,200 mg intravenously every 3 weeks.

J was trimmed by 1 base and V by 6 bases; bases with no gene match: 4. This CDR3 comprises 13 residues. Germline V lookup: CDR1 SGHNT, CDR2 YYREEE (reference sequence). TCRdb's table, derived via immunoSEQ multiplex PCR, lists solely in-frame clones and lacks some. The repertoire consists of approximately 39,000 clones, with around 89% occurring once and the leading ten covering approximately 1.9%. The sequence was collected from a man aged 60-69 years with urothelial cancer. The input for sequencing was PBMCs, taken around atezolizumab (anti-PD-L1) treatment. The gene calls are TRBV5-4 and TRBJ2-7, with 7 bases identical to TRBD1. The CDR3 sequence is CASTPGQSYEQYF. Here the CDR3 DNA reads TGTGCCAGCACTCCGGGACAGTCCTACGAGCAGTACTTC.